The subject of this entry is one T cell receptor (beta chain). Profiling relied on immunoSEQ multiplex PCR, and the TCRdb table lists in-frame clones only, not all of them. Altogether 6,000 to 9,000 clones are present, approximately 93% being singletons, with the ten largest covering 1.5% to 2%. This record belongs to a study of lymphopenia after photon versus proton radiotherapy. CDR3 size: 14 residues. Germline-derived CDR1 and CDR2 are LNHDA and SQIVND (reference sequence). The V and J ends lost 4 bases and 7 bases respectively, with 14 bases between them. This specimen was peripheral blood, taken from a patient treated with photon-based radiotherapy. This TCR came from a woman aged 45-65 years with cholangiocarcinoma. This chain connects TRBV19 to TRBJ2-4; D gene uncertain. This CDR3 is CASSTSLGVNIQYF. The CDR3 DNA reads TGTGCCAGTAGTACCTCCCTTGGGGTGAACATTCAGTACTTC.